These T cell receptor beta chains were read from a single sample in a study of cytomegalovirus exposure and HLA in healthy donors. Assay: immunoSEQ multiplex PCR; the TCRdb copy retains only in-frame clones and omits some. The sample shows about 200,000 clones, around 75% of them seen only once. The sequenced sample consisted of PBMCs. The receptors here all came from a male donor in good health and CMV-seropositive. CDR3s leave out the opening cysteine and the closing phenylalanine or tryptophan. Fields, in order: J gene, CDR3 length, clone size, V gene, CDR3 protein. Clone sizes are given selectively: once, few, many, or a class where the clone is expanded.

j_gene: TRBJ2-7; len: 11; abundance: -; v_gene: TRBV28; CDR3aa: ASSLGQGSWQY
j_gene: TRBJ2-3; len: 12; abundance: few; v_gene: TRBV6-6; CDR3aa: ASIDGGGTDTQY
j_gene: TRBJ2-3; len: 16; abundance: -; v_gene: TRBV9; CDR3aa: ASSVGLAGGQFSDTQY
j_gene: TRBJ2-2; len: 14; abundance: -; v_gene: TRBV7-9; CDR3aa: ASSGTGLGQNGELF
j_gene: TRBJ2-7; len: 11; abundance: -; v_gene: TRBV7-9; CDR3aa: ASSQQGFREQY
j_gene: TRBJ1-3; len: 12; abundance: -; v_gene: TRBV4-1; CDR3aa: ASSQEGLGNTIY
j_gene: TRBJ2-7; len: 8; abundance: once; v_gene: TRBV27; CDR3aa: ASPPYEQY
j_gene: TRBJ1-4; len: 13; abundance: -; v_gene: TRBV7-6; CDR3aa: ASSLSARTNEKLF
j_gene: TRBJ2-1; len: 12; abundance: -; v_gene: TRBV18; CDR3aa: ASSPPDLLASQF
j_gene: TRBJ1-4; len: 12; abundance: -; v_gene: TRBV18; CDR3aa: ASSPHPRNEKLF
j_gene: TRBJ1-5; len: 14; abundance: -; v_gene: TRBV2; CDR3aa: ASSPMLGTEDQPQH
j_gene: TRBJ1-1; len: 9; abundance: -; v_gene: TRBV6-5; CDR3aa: ASTLGTEAF
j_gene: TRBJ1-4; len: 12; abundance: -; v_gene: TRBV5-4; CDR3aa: ASSNSGGHEKLF
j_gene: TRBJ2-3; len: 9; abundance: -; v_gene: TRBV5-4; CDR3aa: ASSLTGTQY
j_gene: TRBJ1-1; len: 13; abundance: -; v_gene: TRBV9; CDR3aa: ASSPQQGKGLEAF
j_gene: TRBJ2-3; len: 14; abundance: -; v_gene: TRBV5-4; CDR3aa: ASRNPGTGEFDTQY
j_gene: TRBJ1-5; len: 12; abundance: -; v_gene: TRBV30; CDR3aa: AWSVRVSYQPQH
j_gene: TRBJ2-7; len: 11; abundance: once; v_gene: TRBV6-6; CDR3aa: ASGREGRGEQY
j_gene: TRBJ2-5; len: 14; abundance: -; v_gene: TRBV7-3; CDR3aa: ASSSGLAGEQETQY
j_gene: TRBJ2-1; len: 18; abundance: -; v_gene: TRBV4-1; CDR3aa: ASSPRGSSGGAGSYNEQF
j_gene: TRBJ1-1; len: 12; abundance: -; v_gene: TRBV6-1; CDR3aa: ASRRQGEGTEAF
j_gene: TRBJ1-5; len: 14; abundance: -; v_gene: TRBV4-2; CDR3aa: ASSQDYLGALQPQH
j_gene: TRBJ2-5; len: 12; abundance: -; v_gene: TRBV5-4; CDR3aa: ASSSRDIQETQY
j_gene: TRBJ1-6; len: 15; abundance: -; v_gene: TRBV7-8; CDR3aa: ASSLETRGTGSSPLH
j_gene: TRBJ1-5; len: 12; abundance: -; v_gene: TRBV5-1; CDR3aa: ASSLEGANQPQH
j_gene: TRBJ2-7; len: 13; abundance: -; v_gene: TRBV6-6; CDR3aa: ASSPFREGPYEQY